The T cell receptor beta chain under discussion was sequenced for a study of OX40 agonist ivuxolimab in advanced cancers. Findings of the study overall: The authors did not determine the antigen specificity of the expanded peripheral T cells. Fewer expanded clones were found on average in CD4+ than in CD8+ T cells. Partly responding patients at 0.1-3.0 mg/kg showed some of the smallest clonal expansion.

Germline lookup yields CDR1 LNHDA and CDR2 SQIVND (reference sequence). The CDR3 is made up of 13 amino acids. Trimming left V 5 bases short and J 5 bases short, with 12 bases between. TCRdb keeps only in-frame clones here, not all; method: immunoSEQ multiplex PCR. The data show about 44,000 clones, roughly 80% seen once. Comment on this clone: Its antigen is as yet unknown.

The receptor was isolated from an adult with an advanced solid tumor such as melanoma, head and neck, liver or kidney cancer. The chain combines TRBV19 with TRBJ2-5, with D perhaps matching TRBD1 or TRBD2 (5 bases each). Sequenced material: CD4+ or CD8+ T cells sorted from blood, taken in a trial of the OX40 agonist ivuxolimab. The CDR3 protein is CASSPGPRETQYF. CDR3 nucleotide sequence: TGTGCCAGTAGTCCGGGACCCAGGGAGACCCAGTACTTC.